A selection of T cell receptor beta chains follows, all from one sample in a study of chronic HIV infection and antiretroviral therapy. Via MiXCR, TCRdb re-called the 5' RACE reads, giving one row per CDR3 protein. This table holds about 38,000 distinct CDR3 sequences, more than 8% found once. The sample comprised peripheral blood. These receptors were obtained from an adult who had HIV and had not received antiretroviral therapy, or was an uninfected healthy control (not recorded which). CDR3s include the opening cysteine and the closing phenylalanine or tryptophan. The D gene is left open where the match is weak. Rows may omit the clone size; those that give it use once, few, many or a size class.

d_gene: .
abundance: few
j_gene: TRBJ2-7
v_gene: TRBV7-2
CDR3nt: TGTGCCAGCATCTCATCCAGGGCTGAGGGTAGCGAGCAGTACTTC
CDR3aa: CASISSRAEGSEQYF

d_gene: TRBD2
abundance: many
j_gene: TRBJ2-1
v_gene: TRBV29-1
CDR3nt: TGCAGCGTTGAAGGGCTAGCGGGAGGATACAATGAGCAGTTCTTC
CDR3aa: CSVEGLAGGYNEQFF

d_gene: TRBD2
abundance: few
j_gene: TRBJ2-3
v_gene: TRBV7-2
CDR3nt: TGTGCCAGCACCGTAGCGGGTACAACAGATACGCAGTATTTT
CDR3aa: CASTVAGTTDTQYF

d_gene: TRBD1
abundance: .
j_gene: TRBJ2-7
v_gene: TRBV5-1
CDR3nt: TGCGCCAGCAGCTTGGGGGGGACAGGTGTCGCCGAGCAGTACTTC
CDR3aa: CASSLGGTGVAEQYF

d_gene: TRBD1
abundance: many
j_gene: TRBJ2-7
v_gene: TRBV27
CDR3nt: TGTGCCAGTGGGACAGTACACCGATCCTACGAGCAGTACTTC
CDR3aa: CASGTVHRSYEQYF

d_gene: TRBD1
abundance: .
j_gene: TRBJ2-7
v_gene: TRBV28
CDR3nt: TGTGCCAGCAGTTTGATTATATCGACAGGGACCGAGCAGTACTTC
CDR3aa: CASSLIISTGTEQYF

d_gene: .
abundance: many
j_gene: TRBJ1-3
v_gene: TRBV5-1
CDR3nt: TGCGCCAGCAGGAAAAATACAGATTACTCTGGAAACACCATATATTTT
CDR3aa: CASRKNTDYSGNTIYF

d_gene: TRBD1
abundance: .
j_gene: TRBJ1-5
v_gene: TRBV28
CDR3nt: TGTGCCAGCGGACAGGGAAATCAGCCCCAGCATTTT
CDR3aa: CASGQGNQPQHF

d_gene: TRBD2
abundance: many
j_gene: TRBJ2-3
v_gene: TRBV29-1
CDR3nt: TGCAGCGTTGAAACGCTAGCGGGGCCAGATACGCAGTATTTT
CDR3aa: CSVETLAGPDTQYF

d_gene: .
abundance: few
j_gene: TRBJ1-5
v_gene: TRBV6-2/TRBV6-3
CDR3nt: TGTGCCAGCAGTTACTCCATTTTGGAGGACAATCAGCCCCAGCATTTT
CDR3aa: CASSYSILEDNQPQHF

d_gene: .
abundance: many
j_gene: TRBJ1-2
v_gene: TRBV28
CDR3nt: TGTGCCAGCAGTCCCGGGGGAGCAGCCGACTATGGCTACACCTTC
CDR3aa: CASSPGGAADYGYTF

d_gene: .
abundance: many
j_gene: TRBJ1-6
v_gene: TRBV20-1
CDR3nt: TGCAGTGCTAGAGATGATACAGGCAATTCACCCCTCCACTTT
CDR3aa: CSARDDTGNSPLHF

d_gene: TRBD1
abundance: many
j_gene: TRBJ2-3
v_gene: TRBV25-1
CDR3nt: TGTGCCAGCAGTGAATTCGGCAGGGGGCAAGATACGCAGTATTTT
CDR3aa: CASSEFGRGQDTQYF

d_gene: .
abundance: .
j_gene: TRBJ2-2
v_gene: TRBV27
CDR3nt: TGTGCCAGCAGTACCCCCGGAGGGGCGAACACCGGGGAGCTGTTTTTT
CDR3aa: CASSTPGGANTGELFF

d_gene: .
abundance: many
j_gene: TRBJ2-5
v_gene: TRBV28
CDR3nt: TGTGCCAGCAGAGGCGGGAAAGAGACCCAGTACTTC
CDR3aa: CASRGGKETQYF

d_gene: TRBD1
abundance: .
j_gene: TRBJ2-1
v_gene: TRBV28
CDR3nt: TGTGCCAGCGGAAGGGACAGACTTTACAATGAGCAGTTCTTC
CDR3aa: CASGRDRLYNEQFF

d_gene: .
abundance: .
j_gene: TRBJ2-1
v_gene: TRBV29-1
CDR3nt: TGCAGCGCCGTTCTCAATGAGCAGTTCTTC
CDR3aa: CSAVLNEQFF

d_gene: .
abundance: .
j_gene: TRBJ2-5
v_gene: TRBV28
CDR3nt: TGTGCCAGCAGTTTATCCCAGCGGACGACCCAGTACTTC
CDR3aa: CASSLSQRTTQYF

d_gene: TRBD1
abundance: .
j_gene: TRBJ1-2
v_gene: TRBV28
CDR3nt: TGTGCCAGCTGCGAGGGGGCTTTTGGGTATGGCTACACCTTC
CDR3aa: CASCEGAFGYGYTF

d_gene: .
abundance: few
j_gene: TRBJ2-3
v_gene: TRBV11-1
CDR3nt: TGTGCCAGCACGCCAGGCACAGATACGCAGTATTTT
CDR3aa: CASTPGTDTQYF

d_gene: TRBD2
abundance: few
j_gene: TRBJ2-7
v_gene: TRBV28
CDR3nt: TGTGCCAGCAGCCACTGGGGTGCGGGAGGGCCCTACGAGCAGTACTTC
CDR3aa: CASSHWGAGGPYEQYF

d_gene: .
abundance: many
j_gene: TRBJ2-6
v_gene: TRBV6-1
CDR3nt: TGTGCCAGCAGTGAAGGGCCAGGGGGGGCTGGGGCCAACGTCCTGACTTTC
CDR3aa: CASSEGPGGAGANVLTF

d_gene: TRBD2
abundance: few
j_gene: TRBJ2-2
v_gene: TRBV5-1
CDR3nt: TGCGCCAGCAGCTTGGAAAACCCGGGACTAGTGAGCGGGGAGCTGTTTTTT
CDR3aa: CASSLENPGLVSGELFF

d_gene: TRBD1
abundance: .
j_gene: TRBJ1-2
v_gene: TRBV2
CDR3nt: TGTGCCAGCCGACGGGGACAGGGCTGCTATGGCTACACCTTC
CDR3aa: CASRRGQGCYGYTF

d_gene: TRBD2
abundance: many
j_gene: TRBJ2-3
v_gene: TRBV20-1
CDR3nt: TGCAGTGCTAGACTGCGGGAGATCGGAGATACGCAGTATTTT
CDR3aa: CSARLREIGDTQYF

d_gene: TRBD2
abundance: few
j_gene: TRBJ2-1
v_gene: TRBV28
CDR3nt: TGTGCCAGCAGTGTTAGCGGGAGCAACAATGAGCAGTTCTTC
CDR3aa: CASSVSGSNNEQFF

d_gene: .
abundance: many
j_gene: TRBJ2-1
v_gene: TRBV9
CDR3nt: TGTGCCAGCAGCTCAGGGGGGAGCGGGAGCGAGCAGTTCTTC
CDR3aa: CASSSGGSGSEQFF

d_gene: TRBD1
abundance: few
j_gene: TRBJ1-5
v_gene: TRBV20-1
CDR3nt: TGCAGTGCTAAGGGACAGGGAAGTCAGCCCCAGCATTTT
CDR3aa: CSAKGQGSQPQHF

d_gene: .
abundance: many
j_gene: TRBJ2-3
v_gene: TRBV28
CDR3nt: TGTGCCAGCAGTTCTACGGTTCCCAAGGGTACAGATACGCAGTATTTT
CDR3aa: CASSSTVPKGTDTQYF

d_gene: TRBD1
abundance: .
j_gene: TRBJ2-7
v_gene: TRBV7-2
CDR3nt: TGTGCCAGCAGCTTAGGGGACAGTTCCTACGAGCAGTACTTC
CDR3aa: CASSLGDSSYEQYF

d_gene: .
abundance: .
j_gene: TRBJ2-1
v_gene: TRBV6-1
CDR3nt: TGTGCCAGCAGTTCGGGAACGGGGCAGTTCTTC
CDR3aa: CASSSGTGQFF

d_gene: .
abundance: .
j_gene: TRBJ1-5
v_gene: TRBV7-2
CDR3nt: TGTGCCAGCAGCGCTAGTTTATTCCAGCCCCAGCATTTT
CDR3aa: CASSASLFQPQHF

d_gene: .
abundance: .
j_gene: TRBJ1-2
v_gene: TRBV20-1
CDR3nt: TGCAGTGGGGGAACTCCCACTGGCTACACCTTC
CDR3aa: CSGGTPTGYTF

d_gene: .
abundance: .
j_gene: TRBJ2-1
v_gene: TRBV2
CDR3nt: TGTGCCAGCAGTACGGACAGAGGCCCCTACAATGAGCAGTTCTTC
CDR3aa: CASSTDRGPYNEQFF

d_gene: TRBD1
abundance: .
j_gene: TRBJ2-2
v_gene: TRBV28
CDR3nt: TGTGCCAGCAGTGGGACAGGGGGCGCTTCAACCGGGGAGCTGTTTTTT
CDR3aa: CASSGTGGASTGELFF

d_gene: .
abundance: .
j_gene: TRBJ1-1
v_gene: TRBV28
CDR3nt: TGTGCCAGCACCTCTCCGTTCCTCGGACCGGCTTTCTTT
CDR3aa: CASTSPFLGPAFF

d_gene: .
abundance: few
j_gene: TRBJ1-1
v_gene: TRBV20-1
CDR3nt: TGCAGTGCCCCGCCGGGGCCCTTGAACACTGAAGCTTTCTTT
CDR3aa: CSAPPGPLNTEAFF

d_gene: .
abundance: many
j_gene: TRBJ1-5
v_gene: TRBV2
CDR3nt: TGTGCCAGCAGCGGACAGCGCGATCAGCCCCAGCATTTT
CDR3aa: CASSGQRDQPQHF

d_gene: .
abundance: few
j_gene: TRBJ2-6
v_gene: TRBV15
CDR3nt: TGTGCCACCAGCAGCAACTCTGGGGCCAACGTCCTGACTTTC
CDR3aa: CATSSNSGANVLTF

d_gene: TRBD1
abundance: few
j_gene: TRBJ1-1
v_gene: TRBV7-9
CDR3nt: TGTGCCAGCAGCTTAGTTGGGACAGGGGGCACTGAAGCTTTCTTT
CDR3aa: CASSLVGTGGTEAFF

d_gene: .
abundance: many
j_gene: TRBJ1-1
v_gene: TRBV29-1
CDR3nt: TGCAGCGTTCGAGGGCAGGTAGCATCTGAAGCTTTCTTT
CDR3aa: CSVRGQVASEAFF

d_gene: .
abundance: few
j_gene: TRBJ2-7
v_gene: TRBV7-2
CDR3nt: TGTGCCAGCAGCTTAATCGTAGCGGAAACCGGGCAGTACTTC
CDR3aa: CASSLIVAETGQYF

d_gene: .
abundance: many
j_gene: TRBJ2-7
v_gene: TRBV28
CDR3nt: TGTGCCAGCAGTGGGGAGGAGCAGTACTTC
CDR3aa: CASSGEEQYF

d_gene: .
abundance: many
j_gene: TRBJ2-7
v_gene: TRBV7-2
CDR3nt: TGTGCCAGCAGCCCCCTCTACGAGCAGTACTTC
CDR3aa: CASSPLYEQYF

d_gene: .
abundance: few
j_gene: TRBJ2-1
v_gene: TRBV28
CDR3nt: TGTGCCAGCAGTTTCGGGGACAATGAGCAGTTCTTC
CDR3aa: CASSFGDNEQFF

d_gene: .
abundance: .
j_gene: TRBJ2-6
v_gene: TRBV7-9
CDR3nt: TGTGCCAGCAGCATCACAGGGTCCGGGGCCAACGTCCTGACTTTC
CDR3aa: CASSITGSGANVLTF

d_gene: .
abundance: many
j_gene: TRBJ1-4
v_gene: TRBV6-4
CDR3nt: TGTGCCAGCAGTGGACAGCCTACAACTAATGAAAAACTGTTTTTT
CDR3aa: CASSGQPTTNEKLFF

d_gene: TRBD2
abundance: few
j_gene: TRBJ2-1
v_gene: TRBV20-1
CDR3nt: TGCAGTGCTAGAGACGGCGGGAGCTCCTACAATGAGCAGTTCTTC
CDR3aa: CSARDGGSSYNEQFF

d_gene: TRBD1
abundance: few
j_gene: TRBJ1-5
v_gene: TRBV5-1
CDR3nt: TGCGCCAGCAGCCCGGGACAGAGTCAGCCCCAGCATTTT
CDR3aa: CASSPGQSQPQHF

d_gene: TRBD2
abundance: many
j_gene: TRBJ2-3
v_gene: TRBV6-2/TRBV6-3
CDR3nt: TGTGCCAGCAGTTACTTAATAGCGGGGGATACGCAGTATTTT
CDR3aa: CASSYLIAGDTQYF

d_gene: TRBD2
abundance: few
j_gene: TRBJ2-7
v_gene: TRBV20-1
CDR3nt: TGCAGTGCTGTTTTACCGGGACTAAACTACGAGCAGTACTTC
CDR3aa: CSAVLPGLNYEQYF

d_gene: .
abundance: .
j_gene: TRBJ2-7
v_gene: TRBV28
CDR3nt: TGTGCCAGCAGTCGATACAGCCTCTCCTACGAGCAGTACTTC
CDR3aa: CASSRYSLSYEQYF

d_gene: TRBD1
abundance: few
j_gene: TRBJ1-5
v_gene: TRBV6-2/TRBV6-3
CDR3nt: TGTGCCAGCAGTTCGACAGGGGGTTCCAATCAGCCCCAGCATTTT
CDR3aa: CASSSTGGSNQPQHF

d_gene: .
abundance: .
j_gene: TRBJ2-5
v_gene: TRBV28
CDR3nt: TGTGCCAGCAGAGTGAGAGCGGAAGAGACCCAGTACTTC
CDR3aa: CASRVRAEETQYF

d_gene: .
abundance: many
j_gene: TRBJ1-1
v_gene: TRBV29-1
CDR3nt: TGCAGCGTTGGGGAGAGGGCTGAAGCTTTCTTT
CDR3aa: CSVGERAEAFF

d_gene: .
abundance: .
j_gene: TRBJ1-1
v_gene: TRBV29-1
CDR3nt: TGCAGCGTCTTACAGGCTTCGAACACTGAAGCTTTCTTT
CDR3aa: CSVLQASNTEAFF

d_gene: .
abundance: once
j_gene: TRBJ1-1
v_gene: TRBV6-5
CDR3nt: TGTGCCAGCAGTTCGGACCCCACGAACACTGAAGCTTTCTTT
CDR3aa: CASSSDPTNTEAFF

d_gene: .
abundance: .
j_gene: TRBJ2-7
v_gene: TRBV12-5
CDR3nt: TGTGCTAGTGGTTTGGTCGGGAACGAGCAGTACTTC
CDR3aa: CASGLVGNEQYF

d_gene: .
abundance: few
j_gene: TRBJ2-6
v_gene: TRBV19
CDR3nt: TGTGCCAGTAGCCTTTCGCTCTCTGGGGCCAACGTCCTGACTTTC
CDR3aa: CASSLSLSGANVLTF

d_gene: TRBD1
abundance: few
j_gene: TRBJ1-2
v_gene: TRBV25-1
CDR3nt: TGTGCCAGCAGTGAGGGACAGGGAGTTGGCTACACCTTC
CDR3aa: CASSEGQGVGYTF